Following are 29 T cell receptor beta chains from one sample sequenced in a study of blood T cells in healthy people across ages. With a J-beta primer mix and a sample-barcoded 5' primer, a second PCR ran 7 to 11 cycles. TCRdb ran MiXCR on the 5' RACE reads and lists one entry per CDR3 protein. The data contain hundreds of thousands of distinct CDR3 sequences, about 21% of them singletons. Material for sequencing was blood. All receptors come from a man between 65 and 85 years old in good health.

The genes are TRBV21-1 and TRBJ1-1; whether TRBD1, the table's D call, matches the DNA was not checked. TRBV21-1 is assigned pseudogene status. This CDR3 region has 13 residues. In DNA form, the CDR3 reads TGTGCCAGCCCGGGACAAGTCAACACTGAAGCTTTCTTT. Protein: CASPGQVNTEAFF.

The J gene is TRBJ2-1, the V gene TRBV5-4, with TRBD2 matching 9 bases. V shed 4 bases and J 5 bases; nucleotides not matched to a gene: 4. Per the germline V gene, CDR1 is SGHNT and CDR2 is YYREEE (reference sequence). The CDR3 is 14 residues long. CDR3 residues: CASSRTSVNNEQFF. The CDR3 DNA sequence: TGTGCCAGCAGCAGGACTAGCGTTAACAATGAGCAGTTCTTC.

This clonotype was counted between two and nine times. V is TRBV25-1 and J is TRBJ2-5, with D perhaps matching TRBD1 (6 bases). Matching the DNA end better, TRBJ2-7 makes the J call doubtful. Germline lookup yields CDR1 MGHDK and CDR2 SYGVNS. The length of the CDR3 is 15 residues. CDR3 sequence (DNA): TGTGCCAGCAGTGAAGAGGTGGCAGGGGCAAGCGAGCAGTACTTC. This codes for CASSEEVAGASEQYF.

The chain carries TRBV12-3 or TRBV12-4 and TRBJ2-5; 10 nucleotides agree with TRBD2. The end of the DNA aligns better with TRBJ2-1, so the J call may be wrong. The CDR3 is 16 residues long. The chain's CDR3 is CASGHGSGRAGNEQFF. The CDR3 region has the DNA TGTGCCAGCGGTCATGGGAGCGGGAGGGCGGGCAATGAGCAGTTCTTC.

This clonotype was found a few times. The chain couples TRBV3-1 to TRBJ2-5, with D tentatively TRBD2 (6 bases). The CDR3 totals 15 residues. With 2 bases removed from V and 2 bases from J, the gap between germline ends came to 12 bases. Per the germline V gene, CDR1 is LGHDT and CDR2 is YNNKEL (reference sequence). The DNA for the CDR3 is TGTGCCAGCAGCCAACCTCGGACTACTCAAGAGACCCAGTACTTC. It codes for CASSQPRTTQETQYF.

The gene calls are TRBV5-1 and TRBJ2-1, with 12 positions matching TRBD2. CDR3 length equals 14 residues. Germline V CDR1 and CDR2: SGHRS, YFSETQ. With 5 bases clipped from V and 8 bases from J, the junction kept 5 bases outside the gene matches. The DNA for the CDR3 is TGCGCCAGCAGACGGACTAGCGGGACGGATGAGCAGTTCTTC. Translating gives CASRRTSGTDEQFF.

The rearrangement links TRBV3-1 to TRBJ2-1; 7 bases fit TRBD1. Unmatched junction bases numbered 4, after V lost 3 bases and J lost 2 bases. Looked up from germline, CDR1 is LGHDT and CDR2 is YNNKEL (reference sequence). CDR3 size: 15 residues. This CDR3 reads CASSQPTGTYNEQFF. The CDR3 bases are TGTGCCAGCAGCCAGCCGACAGGGACCTACAATGAGCAGTTCTTC.

The chain carries TRBV2 and TRBJ2-7, with 12 bases identical to TRBD2. V lost 6 bases and J lost 6; bases outside the gene matches: 9. The CDR3 consists of 15 residues. CDR1 SNHLY and CDR2 FYNNEI come from the germline V gene. CDR3 amino acids: CASSDPSGRASEQYF. DNA for the CDR3: TGTGCCAGCAGCGATCCTAGCGGGAGGGCCAGCGAGCAGTACTTC.

The chain carries TRBV12-3 or TRBV12-4 and TRBJ2-1, with D uncertain. The V end was cut by 0 bases, the J end by 7 bases, with 10 bases between. The CDR3 has 14 amino acids. In DNA form, the CDR3 reads TGTGCCAGCAGTTTAGCGAGTCAGACGAATGAGCAGTTCTTC. Encoded protein: CASSLASQTNEQFF.

This chain connects TRBV9 to TRBJ1-1; D gene unclear. Germline assignment: CDR1 SGDLS and CDR2 YYNGEE. V shed 4 bases and J shed 1 base, with 17 bases lying between them. The CDR3 covers 16 residues. The CDR3 reads CASSSTPWWGNTEAFF. In DNA form, the CDR3 reads TGTGCCAGCAGCTCAACCCCGTGGTGGGGGAACACTGAAGCTTTCTTT.

The CDR3 DNA follows: TGCAGTGCTAGAGTAACGCAGGGGGACACCGGGGAGCTGTTTTTT. It codes for CSARVTQGDTGELFF. V and J are TRBV20-1 and TRBJ2-2; 7 nucleotides align to TRBD1. The ends lost 1 base at V and 3 bases at J; junction bases unmatched: 5. Germline CDR1 is DFQATT and CDR2 is SNEGSKA (reference sequence). The CDR3 runs to 15 residues.

The DNA of the CDR3 is TGCAGTGTTTCGGAGACTAGCGGTCTCTACAATGAGCAGTTCTTC. Its translation is CSVSETSGLYNEQFF. V and J are TRBV29-1 and TRBJ2-1; 9 bases line up with TRBD2. CDR3 length: 15 amino acids. Germline V gene sequence: CDR1 SQVTM, CDR2 ANQGSEA.

As regards this clonotype: The conserved final phenylalanine or tryptophan is absent from the CDR3, which likely points to a read error. The chain couples TRBV15 to TRBJ2-1; TRBD1 matches 9 bases. The last part of the DNA fits TRBJ2-7 better; the J call may be wrong. The CDR3 sequence is 14 residues long. Germline assignment: CDR1 LNHNV and CDR2 YYDKDF (reference sequence). CDR3 protein: CATSREGTGSEQYL. The CDR3 coding sequence is TGTGCCACCAGCAGAGAGGGGACAGGGTCGGAGCAGTACCTC.

This clonotype showed up just a few times. The rearrangement links TRBV20-1 to TRBJ2-5, with 9 bases fitting TRBD1. The CDR3 runs 16 residues. Per the germline V gene, CDR1 is DFQATT and CDR2 is SNEGSKA (reference sequence). Germline trimming cut 0 bases from V and 4 bases from J; bases unmatched to any gene: 9. CDR3 amino acids: CSARDSGQGWTETQYF. The CDR3 bases are TGCAGTGCTAGAGACTCTGGACAGGGGTGGACAGAGACCCAGTACTTC.

This clonotype appeared a single time. V and J are TRBV7-2 and TRBJ1-1; D perhaps matches TRBD1 (5 bases). Germline-derived CDR1 and CDR2 are SGHTA and FQGNSA. Trimming took off 5 bases at V and 8 bases at J, with 18 bases between the two ends. The CDR3 contains 14 residues. The CDR3 loop reads CASSPPGDLREAFF. The CDR3 DNA sequence: TGTGCCAGCAGCCCCCCCGGGGACCTCAGAGAAGCTTTCTTT.

This clonotype has a single count. V usage is TRBV7-2 and J usage is TRBJ2-3; D possibly corresponds to TRBD1 (6 bases). Germline V gives CDR1 SGHTA, CDR2 FQGNSA. The CDR3 spans 16 residues. The ends were cut back, 6 bases at V and 1 base at J, with 17 bases in the middle. DNA for the CDR3: TGTGCCAGCAGGCAGGGGACCTCTGGACGCACAGATACGCAGTATTTT. Encoded protein: CASRQGTSGRTDTQYF. The full variable domain, completed using reference TRBV7-2 and TRBJ2-3, is GAGVSQSPSNKVTEKGKDVELRCDPISGHTALYWYRQSLGQGLEFLIYFQGNSAPDKSGLPSDRFSAERTGGSVSTLTIQRTQQEDSAVYLCASRQGTSGRTDTQYFGPGTRLTVL.

This clonotype has only a few counts. The CDR3 sequence: CASSLFMREQETQFF. The CDR3 nucleotides read TGTGCCAGCAGCTTATTTATGCGGGAACAAGAGACCCAGTTCTTC. This chain connects TRBV7-8 to TRBJ2-1, with a possible D match to TRBD2 (6 bases). Germline V CDR1 and CDR2: SGHVS, FQNEAQ. This CDR3 has 15 residues. V lost 2 bases and J 13 bases, leaving 21 bases between the germline ends. Full variable domain (rest looked up from reference TRBV7-8 and TRBJ2-1): GAGVSQSPRYKVAKRGQDVALRCDPISGHVSLFWYQQALGQGPEFLTYFQNEAQLDKSGLPSDRFFAERPEGSVSTLKIQRTQQEDSAVYLCASSLFMREQETQFFGPGTRLTVL.

This clonotype was counted a few times. The V and J genes are TRBV10-3 and TRBJ2-2; D uncertain. From germline, CDR1 is ENHRY and CDR2 SYGVKD. V was clipped by 2 bases and J by 7 bases, with 11 bases between them. This CDR3 comprises 14 residues. CDR3 sequence (DNA): TGTGCCATCAGTGAGAAGGCAGCGAGCGGGGAGCTGTTTTTT. It translates to CAISEKAASGELFF.

In this sample, this clonotype turned up many times. The rearrangement uses TRBV20-1 and TRBJ1-4; no firm D call. Germline CDR1 DFQATT, CDR2 SNEGSKA (reference sequence). This CDR3 comprises 12 residues. Trimming shortened V by 3 bases and J by 7 bases, and 9 bases separated the two germline ends. The CDR3 loop reads CSARPYGEKLFF. Here the CDR3 DNA reads TGCAGTGCTAGGCCGTATGGTGAAAAACTGTTTTTT.

Only a few counts were recorded for this clonotype. The chain's CDR3 is CASTHLRQETQYF. CDR3 coding DNA: TGTGCCAGCACCCACTTAAGACAAGAGACCCAGTACTTC. The V call is TRBV3-1, the J call TRBJ2-5; the D is unclear. V lost 7 bases, J lost 2 bases, and 11 bases lay in between. The germline V gene encodes CDR1 LGHDT and CDR2 YNNKEL (reference sequence). This CDR3 has 13 residues.

The V call is TRBV29-1, the J call TRBJ1-2; D remains ambiguous. CDR3 size: 14 residues. V lost 6 bases to trimming and J lost 3 bases, with 17 bases between them. Germline CDR1 and CDR2: SQVTM and ANQGSEA. CDR3 in amino acids: CSVYGPPGDYGYTF. As DNA, the CDR3 is TGCAGCGTCTATGGCCCACCAGGAGACTATGGCTACACCTTC.

This clonotype was seen a few times. This rearrangement joins TRBV5-5 to TRBJ1-2; D uncertain. The CDR3 has 13 residues. CDR1 is SGHKS, CDR2 YYEKEE, per germline (reference sequence). V lost 4 bases and J lost 6, with 13 bases in between. The DNA of the CDR3 is TGTGCCAGCAGCCCCTACCCCAGAGATGGCTACACCTTC. Translated: CASSPYPRDGYTF.

The chain joins TRBV6-2 or TRBV6-3 to TRBJ2-1, with 12 bases lining up with TRBD2. The J segment lost 9 bases and the V segment lost 2 bases, leaving 8 bases of the junction unmatched. The CDR3 totals 16 residues. Looked up from germline, CDR1 is MNHEY and CDR2 is SVGEGT. In nucleotides, the CDR3 is TGTGCCAGCAGTTACCCCCTAGCGGGAGGGCCTGGTGAGCAGTTCTTC. Protein: CASSYPLAGGPGEQFF.

The CDR3 sequence: CSARDTRNGYTF. CDR3 nucleotides: TGCAGTGCTAGAGACACCCGGAACGGCTACACCTTC. V and J are TRBV20-1 and TRBJ1-2, with no clear D. The CDR3 has 12 amino acids. Germline V gene data show CDR1 as DFQATT and CDR2 as SNEGSKA (reference sequence). Trimming removed 0 bases at V and 8 bases at J, with 10 bases between.

V is TRBV7-2 and J is TRBJ1-5; possible D gene TRBD1, 6 bases. V lost 4 bases and J lost 2, with 12 bases in between. There are 15 residues in the CDR3. The germline V gene encodes CDR1 SGHTA and CDR2 FQGNSA. DNA for the CDR3: TGTGCCAGCAGCTCAGGAGGGGGGGGCAATCAGCCCCAGCATTTT. This sequence encodes CASSSGGGGNQPQHF. The variable domain in full, with the rest retrieved from reference TRBV7-2 and TRBJ1-5, is GAGVSQSPSNKVTEKGKDVELRCDPISGHTALYWYRQSLGQGLEFLIYFQGNSAPDKSGLPSDRFSAERTGGSVSTLTIQRTQQEDSAVYLCASSSGGGGNQPQHFGDGTRLSIL.

The CDR3: CASSLTSGRAGVQEETQYF. The CDR3 nucleotides are TGTGCCAGCAGTTTAACTAGCGGGAGGGCGGGGGTTCAAGAAGAGACCCAGTACTTC. The chain couples TRBV12-3 or TRBV12-4 to TRBJ2-5, with TRBD2 matching 13 bases. Unmatched junction bases numbered 12, after V lost 2 bases and J lost 3 bases. This CDR3 is 19 amino acids long.

The chain uses TRBV7-8 and TRBJ2-5; 7 bases are shared with TRBD1. The CDR3 runs to 14 residues. Per the germline V gene, CDR1 is SGHVS and CDR2 is FQNEAQ. The CDR3 protein is CASARQGRQETQYF. The CDR3 DNA follows: TGTGCTTCGGCACGACAGGGTCGGCAAGAGACCCAGTACTTC.

The table lists this clonotype with a few counts. The chain has TRBV4-1 and TRBJ2-4, with 9 nucleotides matching TRBD2. Trimming removed 0 bases from V and 0 bases from J; junction bases left unmatched: 6. The CDR3 runs 18 residues. The V gene's germline CDR1 is MGHRA and CDR2 YSYEKL. The CDR3 sequence: CASSQDRAGGLAKNIQYF. The CDR3 coding sequence is TGCGCCAGCAGCCAAGATCGAGCGGGAGGACTAGCCAAAAACATTCAGTACTTC.

This clonotype was detected a few times. The V call is TRBV29-1, the J call TRBJ2-1, with TRBD2 matching 10 bases. CDR3 length equals 16 residues. CDR1 and CDR2 (germline): SQVTM, ANQGSEA. V lost 2 bases and J lost 4; bases outside the gene matches: 8. The CDR3 region is CSVERRPAGGYNEQFF. The CDR3 coding sequence is TGCAGCGTTGAAAGGCGCCCAGCGGGAGGGTACAATGAGCAGTTCTTC.